This T cell receptor beta chain was recovered during a study of beta chain features in type 1 diabetes. About the study: Healthy donors and patients had similar age, gender and cell yields.

The V gene's germline CDR1 is MGHRA and CDR2 YSYEKL. The CDR3 covers 19 residues. Trimming stripped 3 bases from V and 0 bases from J, with 20 bases between. General study results and limits: People with Type 1 diabetes carried modestly yet significantly shorter TCRB CDR3s in all four CD4+ subsets.

The whole isolated RNA underwent reverse transcription, so sequencing captured expressed TCRB transcripts. The repertoire was sequenced with immunoSEQ multiplex PCR; TCRdb's copy has only in-frame clones and lacks some. The sample includes roughly 260,000 clones, 11% of them seen just once. Central memory, naive, regulatory and stem cell-like memory CD4+ cells were sorted by CD45RO/CCR7/CD25/CD127/CD95/CD27. Points on this clone: The target antigen is unknown.

The chain employs TRBV4-1 and TRBJ1-4, with D possibly being TRBD1 (5 bases). The sequence was collected from a man aged 25-40 years with type 1 diabetes. Material for sequencing was naive CD4+ T cells from blood. The CDR3 spells CASSQGRGHLVATNEKLFF. CDR3 bases: TGCGCCAGCAGCCAGGGGCGCGGACATCTAGTTGCAACTAATGAAAAACTGTTTTTT.